A selection of T cell receptor beta chains follows, all from one sample in a study of cytomegalovirus exposure and HLA in healthy donors. Libraries were prepared by immunoSEQ multiplex PCR; TCRdb keeps only in-frame clonotypes and omits some of them. In the table there are 95,000 to 150,000 clones, about 80% of which are singletons. Specimen: PBMCs. The receptors shown here come from a man aged 25 to 45 in good health and CMV-seropositive. Each CDR3 is given with its conserved first and last residue. The order of the fields is D gene, J gene, V gene, clone size, CDR3 protein, CDR3 DNA. The D gene is left open where the match is weak. Clone size appears in some rows only: once, few, many, or a class for an expanded clone.

>TRBD1|TRBJ2-4|TRBV15|NA
CATSSRQGNIQYF
TGTGCCACCAGCAGCAGACAGGGCAACATTCAGTACTTC
>NA|TRBJ2-3|TRBV5-1|NA
CASSLFASGTDTQYF
TGCGCCAGCAGCTTGTTTGCTAGCGGCACAGATACGCAGTATTTT
>NA|TRBJ2-1|TRBV5-6|NA
CASSRTGSYEQFF
TGTGCCAGCAGCAGAACAGGGAGCTATGAGCAGTTCTTC
>TRBD1|TRBJ2-5|TRBV4-1|once
CASSQPDRIQETQYF
TGCGCCAGCAGCCAACCGGACAGGATTCAAGAGACCCAGTACTTC
>TRBD2|TRBJ2-5|TRBV5-6|NA
CASSSTSGSETQYF
TGTGCCAGCAGCTCGACTAGCGGGAGTGAGACCCAGTACTTC
>NA|TRBJ2-5|TRBV11-2|NA
CASSPNRAKTQYF
TGTGCCAGCAGCCCAAACAGAGCAAAGACCCAGTACTTC
>TRBD2|TRBJ2-7|TRBV27|NA
CASSFTSGSSEQYF
TGTGCCAGCAGTTTTACTAGCGGGAGCAGCGAGCAGTACTTC
>NA|TRBJ2-7|TRBV7-8|NA
CASRSTGSSYEQYF
TGTGCCAGCAGATCTACAGGGTCCTCCTACGAGCAGTACTTC
>TRBD1|TRBJ1-2|TRBV7-9|NA
CASSLKRDSSTYGYTF
TGTGCCAGCAGCTTGAAACGGGACAGCTCAACCTATGGCTACACCTTC
>TRBD1|TRBJ2-7|TRBV11-2|NA
CASSLAGTGGASYEQYF
TGTGCCAGCAGCTTAGCGGGGACAGGGGGCGCATCCTACGAGCAGTACTTC
>TRBD1|TRBJ1-2|TRBV29-1|NA
CSVDVLPTGSAYRVYTF
TGCAGCGTTGACGTACTTCCGACAGGGTCGGCCTATCGTGTCTACACCTTC
>TRBD1|TRBJ1-3|TRBV7-2|NA
CASSPLPGGSGNTIYF
TGTGCCAGCAGCCCCCTCCCAGGGGGCAGTGGAAACACCATATATTTT
>TRBD1|TRBJ2-2|TRBV27|few
CASSAQGQGVLTGELFF
TGTGCCAGCAGTGCCCAGGGACAGGGGGTCTTGACCGGGGAGCTGTTTTTT
>TRBD2|TRBJ2-5|TRBV20-1|NA
CSSLAGETQYF
TGCAGTTCTCTAGCGGGAGAGACCCAGTACTTC
>TRBD1|TRBJ2-5|TRBV7-8|once
CASSFDRGPKETQYF
TGTGCCAGCAGCTTCGACAGGGGTCCAAAAGAGACCCAGTACTTC
>TRBD1|TRBJ2-1|TRBV5-1|NA
CASSLVIGGGSNEQFF
TGCGCCAGCAGCTTGGTCATAGGGGGCGGTAGTAATGAGCAGTTCTTC
>NA|TRBJ2-2|TRBV29-1|few
CSVWTILGGELFF
TGCAGCGTTTGGACTATTTTAGGCGGGGAGCTGTTTTTT
>NA|TRBJ1-1|TRBV7-9|few
CASSPSTEAFF
TGTGCCAGCAGCCCTTCCACTGAAGCTTTCTTT
>NA|TRBJ1-1|TRBV16|NA
CASSDRPNTEAFF
TGTGCCAGCAGCGACAGGCCCAACACTGAAGCTTTCTTT
>NA|TRBJ1-2|TRBV6-1|few
CASISGASIYGYTF
TGTGCCAGCATCTCAGGGGCTTCGATCTATGGCTACACCTTC